These 6 T cell receptor beta chains were sequenced from one sample in a study of blood T cells in healthy people across ages. A second about 6 to 11 cycle PCR used barcoded and J-beta primers. TCRdb recomputed calls from the 5' RACE reads with MiXCR, one row per CDR3 protein. The top ten clones hold about 2.9% of a sample with around 780,000 distinct CDR3 sequences, 20% to 30% of them seen once. The same sample was also used in a study of T cells of mothers and their children.

What was sequenced was blood. These TCRs come from a boy under 18 in good health.

This clonotype was counted only a few times. The V gene is TRBV2, the J gene TRBJ2-5; D possibly matches TRBD1 or TRBD2 (5 bases each). V was clipped by 3 bases and J by 4 bases, with 12 bases between them. This CDR3 has 14 residues. Germline CDR1 reads SNHLY; CDR2 reads FYNNEI. CDR3 protein: CASSEGPPAETQYF. CDR3 DNA sequence: TGTGCCAGCAGTGAGGGACCCCCGGCAGAGACCCAGTACTTC.

The V and J genes are TRBV12-3 or TRBV12-4 and TRBJ1-6; 7 nucleotides align to TRBD1. This CDR3 has 13 amino acids. The V and J ends lost 6 bases and 10 bases, in that order; junction bases with no gene match: 6. The CDR3 DNA is TGTGCCAGCAGAGCCACAGGGGAGTCACCCCTCCACTTT. It specifies CASRATGESPLHF.

This clonotype was seen a handful of times. J is TRBJ1-6 and V is TRBV7-2; TRBD1 might be the D (6 bases). Trimming shortened V by 6 bases and J by 10 bases, and 19 bases separated the two germline ends. CDR3 length equals 15 residues. Germline CDR1 and CDR2: SGHTA and FQGNSA. The DNA for the CDR3 is TGTGCCAGCAGGGCCCCAACAGGGATAGAATCACCCCTCCACTTT. Translated, it gives CASRAPTGIESPLHF.

The chain couples TRBV2 to TRBJ2-5; TRBD2 agrees at 11 bases. Germline CDR1 SNHLY, CDR2 FYNNEI. The CDR3 has 17 residues. V shed 4 bases and J 1 base; nucleotides not matched to a gene: 8. The CDR3 here is CASSVPGTSGFQETQYF. In nucleotides, the CDR3 is TGTGCCAGCAGTGTCCCCGGGACTAGCGGATTCCAAGAGACCCAGTACTTC.

The chain employs TRBV25-1 and TRBJ2-7; D uncertain. The CDR3 is 13 amino acids. Germline CDR1 MGHDK, CDR2 SYGVNS. V lost 5 bases and J lost 3, with 11 bases in between. The CDR3 DNA is TGTGCCAGCAGTCCACGGACGGTCTACGAGCAGTACTTC. Residues: CASSPRTVYEQYF.

This clonotype turned up a few times. The chain is built from TRBV7-9 and TRBJ1-5; D call uncertain. CDR1 is SEHNR, CDR2 FQNEAQ, per germline (reference sequence). CDR3 length equals 12 residues. Trimming removed 8 bases from V and 2 bases from J, with 7 bases in between. In DNA form, the CDR3 reads TGTGCCAGCGCAAGGGGCAATCAGCCCCAGCATTTT. This gives the protein CASARGNQPQHF.